The entry below describes one T cell receptor beta chain. This entry is derived from a study of cytomegalovirus exposure and HLA in healthy donors. Primers for the PCR totalled 60 Vbeta and 13 Jbeta. The assay was immunoSEQ multiplex PCR, and TCRdb's table has in-frame clones only and misses some. The table records approximately 79,000 clones, almost 80% of them present only once. The V segment lost 3 bases and the J segment 12 bases; nucleotides outside the gene matches: 5. The CDR3 extends over 12 amino acids. Germline V CDR1 and CDR2: SGHAT, FQNNGV. The sample taken for sequencing was PBMCs. The TCR originated in a woman in her thirties or forties in good health and CMV-seropositive. The chain recombines TRBV11-2 with TRBJ1-3; 7 nucleotides line up with TRBD1. The CDR3 DNA is TGTGCCAGCAGCTTCCCGACAGGGCACATATATTTT. Translating it yields CASSFPTGHIYF.